This TCR beta chain stems from a study of regulatory T cells in long-lasting Graves disease. Regarding time point: newly diagnosed GD, antithyroid drugs for less than 3 months. From PBMCs, RNA was extracted and then used to make the TCR library. In building TCR beta libraries, iRepertoire HTBI primers were used together with Arm-PCR of CDR3 regions. From the multiplex PCR reads, TCRdb called clonotypes with MiXCR, one entry per CDR3 protein. In the table there are roughly 360,000 distinct CDR3 sequences, 10% to 15% of which are singletons. Worth noting for this clonotype: One end of the junction varies from germline; a read error may be responsible.

CDR3 length: 15 amino acids. CDR1 and CDR2 (germline): KGHSY, FQNENV. The same sample was also used in a study of T cells in Graves' hyperthyroidism and ophthalmopathy.

The sequencing used peripheral blood mononuclear cells (PBMCs), collected at new diagnosis, from a patient treated with antithyroid drugs. This chain uses TRBV16 with TRBJ1-1; D is undetermined. The sequence was obtained from a woman in her late teens or twenties with Graves disease. The CDR3 is CASGQFPGIYTEAFF. In DNA form, the CDR3 reads TGTGCCAGCGGCCAATTCCCGGGGATATACACTGAAGCTTTCTTT.